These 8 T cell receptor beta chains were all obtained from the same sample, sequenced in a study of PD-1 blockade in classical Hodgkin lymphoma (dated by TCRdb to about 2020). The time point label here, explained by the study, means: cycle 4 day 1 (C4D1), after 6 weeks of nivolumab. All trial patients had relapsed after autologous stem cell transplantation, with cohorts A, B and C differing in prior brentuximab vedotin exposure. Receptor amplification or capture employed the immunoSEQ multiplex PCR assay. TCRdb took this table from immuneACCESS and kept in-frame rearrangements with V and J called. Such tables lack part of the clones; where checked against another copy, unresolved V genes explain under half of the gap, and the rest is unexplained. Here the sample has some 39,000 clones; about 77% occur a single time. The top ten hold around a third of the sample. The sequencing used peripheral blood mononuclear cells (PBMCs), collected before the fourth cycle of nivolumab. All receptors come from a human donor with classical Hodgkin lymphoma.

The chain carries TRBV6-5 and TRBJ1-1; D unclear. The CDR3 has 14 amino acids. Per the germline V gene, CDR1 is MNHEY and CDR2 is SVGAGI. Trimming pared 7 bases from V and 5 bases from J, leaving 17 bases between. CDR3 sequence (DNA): TGTGCCAGCACTCTGGCGGGCAGGCGGACTGAAGCTTTCTTT. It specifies CASTLAGRRTEAFF.

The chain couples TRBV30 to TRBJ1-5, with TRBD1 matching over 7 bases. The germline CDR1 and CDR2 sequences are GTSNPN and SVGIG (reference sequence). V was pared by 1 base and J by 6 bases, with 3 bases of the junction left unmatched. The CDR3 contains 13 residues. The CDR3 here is CAWSAAGGQPQHF. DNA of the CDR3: TGTGCCTGGAGTGCGGCAGGGGGTCAGCCCCAGCATTTT.

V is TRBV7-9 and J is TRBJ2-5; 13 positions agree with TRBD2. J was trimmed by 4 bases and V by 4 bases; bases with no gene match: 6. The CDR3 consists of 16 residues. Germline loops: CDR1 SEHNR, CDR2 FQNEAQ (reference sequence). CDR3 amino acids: CASSSGTSGARETQYF. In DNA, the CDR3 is TGTGCCAGCAGCTCAGGGACTAGCGGGGCTAGAGAGACCCAGTACTTC.

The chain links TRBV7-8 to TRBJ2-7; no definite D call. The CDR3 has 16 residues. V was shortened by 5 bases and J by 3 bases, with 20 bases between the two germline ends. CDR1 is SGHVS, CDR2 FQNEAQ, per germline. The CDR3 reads CASSLTSGSSGYEQYF. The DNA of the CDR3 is TGTGCCAGCAGCCTTACCTCCGGGTCCTCGGGCTACGAGCAGTACTTC.

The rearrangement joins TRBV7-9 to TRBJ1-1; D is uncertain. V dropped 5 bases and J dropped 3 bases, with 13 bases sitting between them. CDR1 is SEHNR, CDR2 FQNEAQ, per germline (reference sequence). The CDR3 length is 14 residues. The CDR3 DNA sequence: TGTGCCAGCAGCCCCGGGGAGTGGGACACTGAAGCTTTCTTT. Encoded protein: CASSPGEWDTEAFF.

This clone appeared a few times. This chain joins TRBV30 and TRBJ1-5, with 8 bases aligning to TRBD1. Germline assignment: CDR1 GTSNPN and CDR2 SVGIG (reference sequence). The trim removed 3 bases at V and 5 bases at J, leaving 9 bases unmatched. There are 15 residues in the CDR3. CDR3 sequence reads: CAWSYRTGTYQPQHF. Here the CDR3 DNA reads TGTGCCTGGAGCTACCGGACAGGGACCTATCAGCCCCAGCATTTT.

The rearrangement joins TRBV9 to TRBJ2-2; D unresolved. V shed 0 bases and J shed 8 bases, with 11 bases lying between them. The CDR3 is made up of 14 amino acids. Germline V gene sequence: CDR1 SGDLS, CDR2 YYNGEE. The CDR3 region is CASSVAPSMGELFF. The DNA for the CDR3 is TGTGCCAGCAGCGTAGCCCCATCAATGGGGGAGCTGTTTTTT.

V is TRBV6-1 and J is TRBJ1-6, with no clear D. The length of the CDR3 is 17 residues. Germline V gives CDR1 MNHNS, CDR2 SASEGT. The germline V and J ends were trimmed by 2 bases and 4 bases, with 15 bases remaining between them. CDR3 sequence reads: CASSELMSGLYNSPLHF. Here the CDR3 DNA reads TGTGCCAGCAGTGAACTTATGTCAGGTCTTTATAATTCACCCCTCCACTTT.